What follows are 15 T cell receptor beta chains derived from one specimen sequenced in a study of blood T cell repertoires in COVID-19 (dated by TCRdb to the early 2020s). Receptor libraries were prepared by the immunoSEQ multiplex PCR assay. Not all clones reach the TCRdb copy of this immuneACCESS table, which keeps in-frame sequences only. Checked studies attribute under half of the gap to unresolved V genes and leave the rest unexplained. The sample table holds 200,000 to 250,000 clones, of which roughly 79% were seen once. 6.5% to 8.5% of the sample is held by the ten biggest clonotypes. Material: peripheral blood. The receptors were sampled from a woman of 80 years or more with COVID-19, enrolled during active disease.

This clone was detected only once. The chain links TRBV21-1 to TRBJ1-6; the table's D call, TRBD1, was not checked against the DNA. TRBV21-1 is designated a pseudogene. The CDR3 spans 12 residues. CDR3 sequence reads: CASFIREAPLHF. CDR3 coding DNA: TGTGCCAGCTTCATCAGGGAAGCACCCCTCCACTTT.

V gene TRBV10-2 combines with J gene TRBJ1-2; D may be TRBD1 (5 bases). V lost 7 bases and J lost 0, with 12 bases in between. CDR1 is WSHSY, CDR2 SAAADI, per germline. CDR3 length: 14 amino acids. DNA for the CDR3: TGCGCCAGCAATGGGGGGGGAGCTAACTATGGCTACACCTTC. This gives the protein CASNGGGANYGYTF.

The chain couples TRBV5-1 to TRBJ1-1, with 9 bases matching TRBD1. CDR3 length: 17 residues. V was clipped by 2 bases and J by 0 bases; unmatched bases: 8. The germline V gene encodes CDR1 SGHRS and CDR2 YFSETQ. Here the CDR3 reads CASSLLPGTGMNTEAFF. For the CDR3, the DNA is TGCGCCAGCAGCTTACTTCCCGGGACAGGGATGAACACTGAAGCTTTCTTT.

The chain joins TRBV24-1 to TRBJ2-5; 7 bases fit TRBD2. The CDR3 is 14 amino acids. V lost 4 bases to trimming and J lost 1 base; unmatched junction nucleotides: 2. Germline V lookup: CDR1 KGHDR, CDR2 SFDVKD. The CDR3 region is CATSETGGQETQYF. CDR3 DNA: TGTGCCACCAGTGAGACGGGAGGCCAAGAGACCCAGTACTTC.

The V gene is TRBV28, the J gene TRBJ2-7; D is perhaps TRBD1 (6 bases). The CDR3 totals 15 residues. The V end was cut by 8 bases, the J end by 0 bases, with 17 bases between. Germline V CDR1 and CDR2: MDHEN, SYDVKM. Here the CDR3 reads CASSLTGPFSYEQYF. CDR3 sequence (DNA): TGTGCCAGCTCCTTGACAGGACCCTTCTCCTACGAGCAGTACTTC.

This rearrangement joins TRBV28 to TRBJ1-1; D is possibly TRBD1 (6 bases). The V end was cut by 6 bases, the J end by 3 bases, with 14 bases between. CDR3 length equals 14 residues. Germline V gene sequence: CDR1 MDHEN, CDR2 SYDVKM. As DNA, the CDR3 is TGTGCCAGCAGCTCGACAGGAGACTACACTGAAGCTTTCTTT. Its translation is CASSSTGDYTEAFF.

The gene calls are TRBV9 and TRBJ1-2; TRBD1 matches at 8 bases. From germline, CDR1 is SGDLS and CDR2 YYNGEE. Germline trimming cut 0 bases from V and 8 bases from J; bases unmatched to any gene: 12. The length of the CDR3 is 16 residues. The CDR3 region has the DNA TGTGCCAGCAGCGTAGGTCAACCAGGACAGGGAGTCGGCTACACCTTC. This codes for CASSVGQPGQGVGYTF. Drawing the rest from reference TRBV9 and TRBJ1-2, the complete variable domain is DSGVTQTPKHLITATGQRVTLRCSPRSGDLSVYWYQQSLDQGLQFLIQYYNGEERAKGNILERFSAQQFPDLHSELNLSSLELGDSALYFCASSVGQPGQGVGYTFGSGTRLTVV.

The chain employs TRBV5-1 and TRBJ1-2; a possible D gene is TRBD1 (5 bases). The CDR3 has 14 amino acids. In germline, CDR1 is SGHRS, CDR2 YFSETQ. The ends were cut back, 4 bases at V and 0 bases at J, with 10 bases in the middle. The CDR3 nucleotides are TGCGCCAGCAGCCCGGAGGGGACTAACTATGGCTACACCTTC. It encodes CASSPEGTNYGYTF.

This sequence joins TRBV5-1 and TRBJ2-5; 7 nucleotides align to TRBD2. V dropped 0 bases and J dropped 2; count of bases not matched to a gene: 4. The CDR3 totals 15 residues. Germline V gene sequence: CDR1 SGHRS, CDR2 YFSETQ. The CDR3 DNA reads as TGCGCCAGCAGCTTGGCCGCGGGAGAGCAAGAGACCCAGTACTTC. This encodes CASSLAAGEQETQYF. The full variable domain, in which reference TRBV5-1 and TRBJ2-5 provide the parts outside the CDR3, is KAGVTQTPRYLIKTRGQQVTLSCSPISGHRSVSWYQQTPGQGLQFLFEYFSETQRNKGNFPGRFSGRQFSNSRSEMNVSTLELGDSALYLCASSLAAGEQETQYFGPGTRLLVL.

DNA for the CDR3: TGTGCCAGCAGCTTAAGGCTAACAGCGAACACCGGGGAGCTGTTTTTT. This sequence encodes CASSLRLTANTGELFF. The V and J genes are TRBV7-6 and TRBJ2-2; D not certain. Trimming stripped 2 bases from V and 0 bases from J, with 10 bases between. The CDR3 is 16 residues long. Germline CDR1 SGHVS, CDR2 FNYEAQ.

V is TRBV13 and J is TRBJ1-2; weak D call: TRBD1 (5 bases). CDR1 is PRHDT and CDR2 is FYEKMQ in the germline V gene (reference sequence). V shed 1 base and J shed 6 bases, with 12 bases lying between them. CDR3 size: 14 residues. CDR3 sequence: CASSLVGRDNGYTF. CDR3 DNA sequence: TGTGCCAGCAGCTTAGTAGGCAGGGATAATGGCTACACCTTC.

The rearrangement links TRBV5-6 to TRBJ1-1; D is uncertain. The germline V gene has CDR1 SGHDT and CDR2 YYEEEE. V lost 3 bases, J lost 5 bases, and 11 bases lay in between. This CDR3 is 13 amino acids long. In nucleotides, the CDR3 is TGTGCCAGCAGCTCCTCGGGGTATACTGAAGCTTTCTTT. It codes for CASSSSGYTEAFF.

The gene calls are TRBV5-4 and TRBJ1-6; D perhaps matches TRBD1 (6 bases). The CDR3 is 16 amino acids. V was shortened by 3 bases and J by 9 bases, with 19 bases between the two germline ends. CDR1 is SGHNT and CDR2 is YYREEE in the germline V gene (reference sequence). DNA of the CDR3: TGTGCCAGCAGCTCCCGATCGGGGGGGGCAGCTTCACCCCTCCACTTT. Protein: CASSSRSGGAASPLHF.

This chain connects TRBV7-3 to TRBJ2-5, with 7 bases matching TRBD1. J lost 4 bases, V lost 1 base, and 0 bases had no gene match. The CDR3 consists of 13 residues. From germline, CDR1 is SGHTA and CDR2 FQGTGA. The CDR3 nucleotides are TGTGCCAGCAGCTTAAACAGGGGAGAGACCCAGTACTTC. It codes for CASSLNRGETQYF.

This chain uses TRBV5-1 with TRBJ1-2; D might be TRBD1 (6 bases). Trimming removed 3 bases at V and 7 bases at J, with 13 bases between. CDR1 and CDR2 from the germline V gene are SGHRS and YFSETQ. The CDR3 loop spans 13 amino acids. CDR3 protein: CASSSQGSGGYTF. The CDR3 nucleotides are TGCGCCAGCAGCTCCCAGGGGTCTGGTGGCTACACCTTC.